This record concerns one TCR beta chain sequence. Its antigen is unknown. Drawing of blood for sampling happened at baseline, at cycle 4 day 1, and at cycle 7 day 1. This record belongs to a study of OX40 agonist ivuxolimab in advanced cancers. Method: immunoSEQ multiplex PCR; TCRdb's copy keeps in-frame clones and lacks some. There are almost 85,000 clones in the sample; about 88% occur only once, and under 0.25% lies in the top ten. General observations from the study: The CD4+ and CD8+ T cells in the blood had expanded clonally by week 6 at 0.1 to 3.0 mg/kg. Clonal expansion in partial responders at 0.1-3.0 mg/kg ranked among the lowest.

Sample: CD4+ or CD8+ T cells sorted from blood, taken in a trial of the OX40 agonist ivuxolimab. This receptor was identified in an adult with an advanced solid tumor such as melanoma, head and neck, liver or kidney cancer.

CDR3 nucleotides: TGTGCCAGCAGTTTACGGGCGGGGTCAAACTATGGCTACACCTTC. Translated: CASSLRAGSNYGYTF. J is TRBJ1-2 and V is TRBV27; the D is unclear. The germline V gene has CDR1 MNHEY and CDR2 SMNVEV (reference sequence). The CDR3 consists of 15 residues. Trimming took 2 bases from V and 2 from J, leaving 12 bases between them.